What follows are 3 T cell receptor beta chains derived from one specimen sequenced in a study of identical twins. TCRdb reprocessed the 5' RACE reads via MiXCR and lists one record per CDR3 protein. The sample records some 760,000 distinct CDR3 sequences, about 20% being singletons. These sequences were also reported in another study, on T cells expressing NK-cell markers.

Material: PBMCs. The receptors originated from a woman under 30 in good health.

The chain links TRBV9 to TRBJ1-1; D ambiguous. Between the trimmed V and J ends, which lost 0 bases and 4 bases, there was a span of 10 bases. CDR1 SGDLS and CDR2 YYNGEE come from the germline V gene. The CDR3 is 14 amino acids. The CDR3 DNA is TGTGCCAGCAGCGTAGCGAGGGCGAGCACTGAAGCTTTCTTT. Its protein is CASSVARASTEAFF.

The CDR3 coding sequence is TGCAGTGCTTCCAGGGGGCTCTTGACAGATACGCAGTATTTT. It yields the protein CSASRGLLTDTQYF. This chain connects TRBV20-1 to TRBJ2-3; 8 bases align to TRBD1. Germline CDR1 reads DFQATT; CDR2 reads SNEGSKA (reference sequence). Trimming at V came to 5 bases and at J to 3 bases, leaving 7 bases not matched to a gene. The CDR3 totals 14 residues.

The rearrangement uses TRBV20-1 and TRBJ2-2; TRBD1 or TRBD2 may be the D gene (5 bases each). Trimming took off 0 bases at V and 8 bases at J, with 25 bases between the two ends. This CDR3 region has 18 residues. Germline V gene sequence: CDR1 DFQATT, CDR2 SNEGSKA (reference sequence). CDR3 sequence: CSARDVLRDPHLAGELFF. The CDR3 DNA reads as TGCAGTGCTAGAGATGTCTTAAGGGACCCGCATTTGGCAGGGGAGCTGTTTTTT.